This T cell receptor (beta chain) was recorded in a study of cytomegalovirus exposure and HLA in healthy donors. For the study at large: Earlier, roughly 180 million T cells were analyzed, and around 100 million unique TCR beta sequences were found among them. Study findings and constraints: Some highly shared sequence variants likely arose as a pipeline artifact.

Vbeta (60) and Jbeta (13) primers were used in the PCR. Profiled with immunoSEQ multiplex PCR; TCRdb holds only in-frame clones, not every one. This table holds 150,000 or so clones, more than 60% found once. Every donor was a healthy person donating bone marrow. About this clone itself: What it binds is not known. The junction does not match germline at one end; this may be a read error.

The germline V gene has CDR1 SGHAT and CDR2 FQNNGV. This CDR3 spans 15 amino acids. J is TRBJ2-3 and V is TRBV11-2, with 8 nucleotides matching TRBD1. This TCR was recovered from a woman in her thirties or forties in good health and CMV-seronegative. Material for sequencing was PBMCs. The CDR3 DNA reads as TGTGCCAGCAGCCTAGACAGGGGTTACACAGATACGCAGTATTTT. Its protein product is CASSLDRGYTDTQYF.